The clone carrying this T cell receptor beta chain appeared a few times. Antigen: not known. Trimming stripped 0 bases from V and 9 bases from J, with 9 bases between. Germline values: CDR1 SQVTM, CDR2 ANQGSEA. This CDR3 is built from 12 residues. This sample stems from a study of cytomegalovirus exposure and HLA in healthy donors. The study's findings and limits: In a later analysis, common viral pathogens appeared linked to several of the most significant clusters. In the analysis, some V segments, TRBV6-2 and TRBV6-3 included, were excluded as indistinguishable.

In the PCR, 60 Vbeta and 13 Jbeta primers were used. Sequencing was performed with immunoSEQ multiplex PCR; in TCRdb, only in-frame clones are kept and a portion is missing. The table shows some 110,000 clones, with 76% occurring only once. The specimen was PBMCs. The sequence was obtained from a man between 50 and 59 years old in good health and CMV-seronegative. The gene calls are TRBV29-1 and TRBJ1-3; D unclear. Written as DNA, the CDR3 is TGCAGCGTTGAAGAAGGGAGTGGCACCATATATTTT. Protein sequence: CSVEEGSGTIYF.